This T cell receptor beta chain was obtained from a study of radiotherapy plus CTLA-4 blockade in lung cancer. The study gave focal radiation plus ipilimumab CTLA-4 blockade to patients with chemo-refractory metastatic non-small-cell lung cancer. Germline assignment: CDR1 MDHEN and CDR2 SYDVKM. This CDR3 has 13 amino acids. The V and J ends lost 1 base and 3 bases respectively, with 7 bases between them. About this clone itself: Its antigen remains unknown.

Sequencing was performed with immunoSEQ multiplex PCR; in TCRdb, only in-frame clones are kept and a portion is missing. The data hold 90,000 to 150,000 clones, with about 83% observed a single time. Study-wide points: Blood-borne expansion of tumor-derived TCR clones followed radiotherapy plus ipilimumab.

The sample in question was peripheral blood, obtained from a patient treated with radiotherapy plus ipilimumab. The chain uses TRBV28 and TRBJ2-7; D remains ambiguous. The clonotype comes from a human donor with non-small cell lung cancer who had a partial response to radiotherapy plus ipilimumab. This chain's CDR3 is CASSLSPNYEQYF. CDR3 coding DNA: TGTGCCAGCAGTTTATCCCCTAACTACGAGCAGTACTTC.